The rows below give T cell receptor beta chains drawn from one sample of a study of cytomegalovirus exposure and HLA in healthy donors. Sequencing used immunoSEQ multiplex PCR; TCRdb keeps in-frame clones, though not all of them. The data contain some 77,000 clones, more than 75% of them singletons. Sequences were obtained from PBMCs. The receptors come from a woman aged 45-65 years in good health and CMV-seropositive. Each CDR3 is given with its conserved first and last residue.

j_gene: TRBJ2-1; v_gene: TRBV14; CDR3aa: CASSQDNPLAGPSEQFF
j_gene: TRBJ2-3; v_gene: TRBV2; CDR3aa: CASSGFTADTQYF
j_gene: TRBJ1-2; v_gene: TRBV7-3; CDR3aa: CASSPGKGEYGYTF
j_gene: TRBJ2-7; v_gene: TRBV11-2; CDR3aa: CASSLSASNEQYF
j_gene: TRBJ2-3; v_gene: TRBV29-1; CDR3aa: CSVPPSGRGSTDTQYF
j_gene: TRBJ2-7; v_gene: TRBV6-1; CDR3aa: CASNPFGSREQYF
j_gene: TRBJ1-1; v_gene: TRBV30; CDR3aa: CAWSRGTNTEAFF
j_gene: TRBJ1-1; v_gene: TRBV10-1; CDR3aa: CASRVSEDTEAFF
j_gene: TRBJ2-6; v_gene: TRBV5-8; CDR3aa: CASSFSGSGANVLTF
j_gene: TRBJ1-5; v_gene: TRBV10-3; CDR3aa: CAISRTGGNQPQHF
j_gene: TRBJ1-2; v_gene: TRBV7-2; CDR3aa: CASSLASNNYGYTF
j_gene: TRBJ2-2; v_gene: TRBV5-6; CDR3aa: CASSLILNTGELFF
j_gene: TRBJ1-1; v_gene: TRBV30; CDR3aa: CAWSGEQETEAFF
j_gene: TRBJ2-1; v_gene: TRBV2; CDR3aa: CASTRQGVSSYNEQFF
j_gene: TRBJ2-3; v_gene: TRBV9; CDR3aa: CASSVERVPTDTQYF
j_gene: TRBJ1-4; v_gene: TRBV2; CDR3aa: CASSAPTREKLFF
j_gene: TRBJ1-1; v_gene: TRBV30; CDR3aa: CAWTHQGDRGLWEAFF
j_gene: TRBJ2-2; v_gene: TRBV19; CDR3aa: CASSISGTGGELFF
j_gene: TRBJ1-5; v_gene: TRBV19; CDR3aa: CASSRLPGQGRSNQPQHF
j_gene: TRBJ1-2; v_gene: TRBV19; CDR3aa: CASSMARPEGYAF
j_gene: TRBJ1-6; v_gene: TRBV6-6; CDR3aa: CASIDRGSSYNSPLHF
j_gene: TRBJ1-1; v_gene: TRBV19; CDR3aa: CASSLRDSTEAFF
j_gene: TRBJ1-2; v_gene: TRBV7-8; CDR3aa: CASSLAFSTAYGYTF
j_gene: TRBJ1-5; v_gene: TRBV27; CDR3aa: CASSPSTTGGWIRNQPQHF
j_gene: TRBJ1-2; v_gene: TRBV4-1; CDR3aa: CASSQEGQGSGGYTF
j_gene: TRBJ2-1; v_gene: TRBV2; CDR3aa: CASSEVRSSYNEQFF
j_gene: TRBJ1-1; v_gene: TRBV7-3; CDR3aa: CASSLTQDTEAFF
j_gene: TRBJ2-1; v_gene: TRBV11-3; CDR3aa: CASSLALRPGLAGDEQFF
j_gene: TRBJ2-3; v_gene: TRBV9; CDR3aa: CASSVAGTGESDTQYF
j_gene: TRBJ2-5; v_gene: TRBV6-1; CDR3aa: CASSTGQRGAQYF
j_gene: TRBJ2-1; v_gene: TRBV27; CDR3aa: CASSFTIGEQFF
j_gene: TRBJ2-5; v_gene: TRBV7-2; CDR3aa: CASSLGTSGRASQETQYF
j_gene: TRBJ1-1; v_gene: TRBV2; CDR3aa: CASSVQGGTEAFF
j_gene: TRBJ1-1; v_gene: TRBV7-9; CDR3aa: CASSLTAGTNEAFF
j_gene: TRBJ2-1; v_gene: TRBV20-1; CDR3aa: CSASSNNEQFF
j_gene: TRBJ2-4; v_gene: TRBV7-3; CDR3aa: CASSLNPGTENIQYF
j_gene: TRBJ2-2; v_gene: TRBV7-9; CDR3aa: CASSRIFGREPNTGELFF
j_gene: TRBJ1-1; v_gene: TRBV11-2; CDR3aa: CASSSTERFWEGLEAFF
j_gene: TRBJ1-2; v_gene: TRBV7-9; CDR3aa: CASSLDGWESNYGYTF
j_gene: TRBJ2-1; v_gene: TRBV10-1; CDR3aa: CASSDGQGGKNEQFF
j_gene: TRBJ1-2; v_gene: TRBV9; CDR3aa: CASSATGHYGYTF
j_gene: TRBJ1-3; v_gene: TRBV10-3; CDR3aa: CAIRKTRQGRHTIYF
j_gene: TRBJ1-2; v_gene: TRBV5-6; CDR3aa: CASSIRANYGYTF
j_gene: TRBJ2-2; v_gene: TRBV5-5; CDR3aa: CASSQGQGSTGELFF